Below are 21 T cell receptor beta chains sequenced from a single sample in a study of T cell repertoires in cytomegalovirus infection. TCRdb called the reads again in MiXCR, with one record for every CDR3 protein. The sample yields approximately 910,000 distinct CDR3 sequences, roughly 30% seen once. Antigens of these TCRs are unknown. The material sequenced was cultured CD8+ T cells from PBMCs, taken from culture after CMV antigen stimulation. The source of these receptors is a human donor in good health (CMV status not recorded). Some clones in this sample may be carry-over from other donors' samples.

The chain uses TRBV27 and TRBJ1-1, with D possibly TRBD1 on 5 matching bases. The length of the CDR3 is 12 residues. Trimming left V 9 bases short and J 3 bases short, with 11 bases between. Germline CDR1 is MNHEY and CDR2 is SMNVEV (reference sequence). The CDR3 here is CARRGEDTEAFF. Written as DNA, the CDR3 is TGTGCCAGGAGGGGTGAGGACACTGAAGCTTTCTTT.

This clonotype was detected only a few times. The chain couples TRBV15 to TRBJ2-3; 12 nucleotides match TRBD2. V gave up 3 bases and J gave up 4 bases; unmatched junction bases: 5. The CDR3 is made up of 16 amino acids. The germline CDR1 and CDR2 sequences are LNHNV and YYDKDF (reference sequence). The CDR3 nucleotides read TGTGCCACCAGCAGCCCTAGCGGGGGGGCGGCAGATACGCAGTATTTT. Translating gives CATSSPSGGAADTQYF.

The CDR3 bases are TGTGCCAGCAGTTTCAGCGGGAGCGGAACCGGGGAGCTGTTTTTT. It encodes CASSFSGSGTGELFF. This sequence joins TRBV6-1 and TRBJ2-2; 8 positions agree with TRBD2. The CDR3 spans 15 residues. CDR1 and CDR2 from the germline V gene are MNHNS and SASEGT. Trimming took 5 bases from V and 5 from J; bases not matched to a gene: 7.

Concerning this clonotype: Likely a read error: the CDR3 ends without its conserved phenylalanine or tryptophan. The chain employs TRBV12-3 or TRBV12-4 and TRBJ2-3, with D uncertain. CDR3 length: 12 amino acids. V gave up 6 bases and J gave up 5 bases, with 9 bases separating them. CDR3 in DNA: TGTGCCAGCAGCGGGCTGGGAGATACGCAGTATTCT. It encodes CASSGLGDTQYS.

This clonotype has a handful of counts. The gene calls are TRBV14 and TRBJ2-1, with TRBD2 matching over 10 bases. Unmatched junction bases numbered 5, after V lost 1 base and J lost 8 bases. CDR1 is SGHDN, CDR2 FVKESK, per germline. The CDR3 runs to 15 residues. The CDR3 sequence is CASSQGAGGRYEQFF. DNA of the CDR3: TGTGCCAGCAGCCAAGGAGCGGGGGGGCGATATGAGCAGTTCTTC.

This chain joins TRBV7-9 and TRBJ2-5, with D hard to call. The CDR3 has 14 residues. Germline loops: CDR1 SEHNR, CDR2 FQNEAQ (reference sequence). V lost 5 bases and J lost 4, with 14 bases in between. This CDR3 reads CASSLKVALETQYF. In DNA, the CDR3 is TGTGCCAGCAGCCTCAAAGTGGCCCTAGAGACCCAGTACTTC.

The rearrangement joins TRBV28 to TRBJ2-5; D tentatively fits TRBD1 or TRBD2 (5 bases each). V lost 3 bases to trimming and J lost 9 bases, with 23 bases between them. Germline CDR1 reads MDHEN; CDR2 reads SYDVKM. The CDR3 sequence is 16 residues long. In DNA form, the CDR3 reads TGTGCCAGCAGTTTCCCGCGACTTCAGGGCCCCGGGGCCCAGTACTTC. It encodes CASSFPRLQGPGAQYF.

The table lists this clonotype with many counts. The chain links TRBV12-3 or TRBV12-4 to TRBJ1-6; 8 nucleotides agree with TRBD1. V shed 5 bases and J 9 bases; nucleotides not matched to a gene: 6. The CDR3 has 14 amino acids. CDR3 coding DNA: TGTGCCAGCAGTCTGACAGGGGTATTTTCACCCCTCCACTTT. It translates to CASSLTGVFSPLHF.

The V call is TRBV6-5, the J call TRBJ2-2; tentative D call: TRBD2 (5 bases). The CDR3 consists of 13 residues. V shed 6 bases and J shed 7 bases, with 12 bases lying between them. Germline V lookup: CDR1 MNHEY, CDR2 SVGAGI. The CDR3 bases are TGTGCCAGCAGAACATCGGGGTTCGGGGAGCTGTTTTTT. This codes for CASRTSGFGELFF.

This clonotype occurred many times. The chain employs TRBV28 and TRBJ2-5; D assignment may be TRBD1 or TRBD2 (6 bases each). The germline V gene encodes CDR1 MDHEN and CDR2 SYDVKM. The CDR3 runs to 14 residues. V was clipped by 5 bases and J by 1 base, with 11 bases between them. DNA of the CDR3: TGTGCCAGCAGTCCCCGGGGGCTCCAAGAGACCCAGTACTTC. Amino acids: CASSPRGLQETQYF.

This clonotype was picked up a small number of times. V gene TRBV20-1 combines with J gene TRBJ2-3; D may be TRBD1 (6 bases). Trimming shortened V by 1 base and J by 2 bases, and 16 bases separated the two germline ends. In germline, CDR1 is DFQATT, CDR2 SNEGSKA (reference sequence). The CDR3 has 16 amino acids. The CDR3 loop reads CSARADQGSPTDTQYF. DNA of the CDR3: TGCAGTGCTAGAGCGGACCAGGGGTCTCCCACAGATACGCAGTATTTT.

In this sample, this clonotype turned up a few times. The rearrangement links TRBV27 to TRBJ2-7; D is tentatively TRBD1 or TRBD2 (6 bases each). This CDR3 region has 14 residues. Germline V gene sequence: CDR1 MNHEY, CDR2 SMNVEV (reference sequence). Between the trimmed V and J ends, which lost 0 bases and 7 bases, there was a span of 13 bases. The CDR3 region is CASSLSGGAGEQYV. The CDR3 DNA sequence: TGTGCCAGCAGTTTATCGGGGGGCGCGGGAGAGCAGTACGTC.

V gene TRBV28 combines with J gene TRBJ2-7; 7 nucleotides align to TRBD1. Germline CDR1 MDHEN, CDR2 SYDVKM. Trimming removed 4 bases from V and 4 bases from J; junction bases left unmatched: 16. This CDR3 comprises 17 residues. In DNA form, the CDR3 reads TGTGCCAGCAGTTCTTATATGGGGACAGCCCAAGGATACGAGCAGTACGTC. As protein: CASSSYMGTAQGYEQYV.

CDR3 region: CASSSSGRGGQPQHF. The CDR3, as DNA: TGTGCCAGCAGTTCTTCAGGGAGGGGGGGCCAGCCCCAGCATTTT. V and J are TRBV27 and TRBJ1-5; a possible D gene is TRBD1 (6 bases). With 4 bases removed from V and 7 bases from J, the gap between germline ends came to 17 bases. This CDR3 has 15 amino acids. Germline V gene sequence: CDR1 MNHEY, CDR2 SMNVEV (reference sequence).

This chain links TRBV20-1 with TRBJ2-2; unclear D gene. V was clipped by 3 bases and J by 2 bases, with 7 bases between them. The CDR3 runs to 13 residues. Germline CDR1 is DFQATT and CDR2 is SNEGSKA (reference sequence). The CDR3 sequence: CSARDSNTGELFF. In nucleotides, the CDR3 is TGCAGTGCTAGGGATTCCAACACCGGGGAGCTGTTTTTT.

This chain's CDR3 is CASSYRWADGGGELFF. DNA of the CDR3: TGTGCCAGCAGTTATCGTTGGGCGGATGGCGGCGGGGAGCTGTTTTTT. The J gene is TRBJ2-2, the V gene TRBV6-6; no clear D. This CDR3 contains 16 residues. Germline V lookup: CDR1 MNHNY, CDR2 SVGAGI (reference sequence). The V end lost 3 bases, the J end lost 7 bases, and 18 bases lay between the germline ends.

This chain joins TRBV14 and TRBJ2-1, with D possibly being TRBD1 or TRBD2 (5 bases each). Per the germline V gene, CDR1 is SGHDN and CDR2 is FVKESK. Trimming stripped 5 bases from V and 10 bases from J, with 12 bases between. The CDR3 has 12 amino acids. This chain's CDR3 is CASSGVEGEQFF. In DNA form, the CDR3 reads TGTGCCAGCAGCGGGGTAGAGGGGGAGCAGTTCTTC.

The J gene is TRBJ2-1, the V gene TRBV4-1; D is ambiguous. V was cut by 1 base and J by 5 bases, with 12 bases left in between. Germline V CDR1 and CDR2: MGHRA, YSYEKL. The CDR3 loop spans 15 amino acids. The DNA for the CDR3 is TGCGCCAGCAGCCAAGTCCAAGACACCAACAATGAGCAGTTCTTC. Translation gives CASSQVQDTNNEQFF.

This clonotype was detected once. The genes are TRBV4-1 and TRBJ2-3; D uncertain. The CDR3 totals 17 residues. Germline CDR1 is MGHRA and CDR2 is YSYEKL. Trimming took 1 base from V and 0 from J, leaving 14 bases between them. The CDR3 protein is CASSQVVGDPSTDTQYF. CDR3 sequence (DNA): TGCGCCAGCAGCCAAGTGGTTGGGGATCCTAGCACAGATACGCAGTATTTT.

The rearrangement uses TRBV20-1 and TRBJ1-5, with 7 bases aligning to TRBD1. The junction had 6 bases not matched to a gene; V was cut back by 2 bases and J by 5 bases. CDR1 and CDR2 (germline): DFQATT, SNEGSKA (reference sequence). The CDR3 has 14 amino acids. This CDR3 reads CSARFAGGDQPQHF. CDR3 bases: TGCAGTGCTAGATTCGCAGGGGGGGATCAGCCCCAGCATTTT.

As regards this clonotype: The junction departs from germline at one end; a sequencing error may be responsible. The rearrangement uses TRBV5-6 and TRBJ2-1; the match to TRBD1 covers 7 bases. The CDR3 loop spans 14 amino acids. Germline V CDR1 and CDR2: SGHDT, YYEEEE. The CDR3 DNA is TGTGCCAACAGCTTGCTACAGGGGTGGAATGAGCAGTTCTTC. Its translation: CANSLLQGWNEQFF.